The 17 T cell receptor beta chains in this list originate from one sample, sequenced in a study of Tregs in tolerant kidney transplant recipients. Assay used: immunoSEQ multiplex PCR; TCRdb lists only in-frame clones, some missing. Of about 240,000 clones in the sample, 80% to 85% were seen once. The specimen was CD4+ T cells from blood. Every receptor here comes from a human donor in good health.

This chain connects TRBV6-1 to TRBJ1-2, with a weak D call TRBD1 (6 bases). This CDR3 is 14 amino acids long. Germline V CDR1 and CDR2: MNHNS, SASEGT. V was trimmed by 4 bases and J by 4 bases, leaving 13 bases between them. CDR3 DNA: TGTGCCAGCAGTGTCCGGACAGTACTCTATGGCTACACCTTC. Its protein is CASSVRTVLYGYTF.

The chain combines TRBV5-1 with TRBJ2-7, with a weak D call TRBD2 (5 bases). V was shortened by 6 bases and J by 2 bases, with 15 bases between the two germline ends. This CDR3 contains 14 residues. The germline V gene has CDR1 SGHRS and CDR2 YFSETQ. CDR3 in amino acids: CASNRDNAPYEQYF. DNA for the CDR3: TGCGCCAGCAATCGGGATAATGCTCCCTACGAGCAGTACTTC. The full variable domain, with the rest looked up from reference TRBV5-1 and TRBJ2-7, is KAGVTQTPRYLIKTRGQQVTLSCSPISGHRSVSWYQQTPGQGLQFLFEYFSETQRNKGNFPGRFSGRQFSNSRSEMNVSTLELGDSALYLCASNRDNAPYEQYFGPGTRLTVT.

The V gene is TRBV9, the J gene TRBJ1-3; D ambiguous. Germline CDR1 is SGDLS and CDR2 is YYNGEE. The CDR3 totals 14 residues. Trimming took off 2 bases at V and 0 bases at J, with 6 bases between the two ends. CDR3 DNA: TGTGCCAGCAGCGTTACGCTCTCTGGAAACACCATATATTTT. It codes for CASSVTLSGNTIYF.

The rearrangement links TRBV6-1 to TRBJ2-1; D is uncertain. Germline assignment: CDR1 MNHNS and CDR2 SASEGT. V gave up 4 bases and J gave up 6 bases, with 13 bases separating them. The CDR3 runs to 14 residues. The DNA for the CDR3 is TGTGCCAGCAGTGGTAACCTCCTGACCAATGAGCAGTTCTTC. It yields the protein CASSGNLLTNEQFF.

As DNA, the CDR3 is TGTGCCTGGAGTGAGGCAGGGGTCGAGCAGTACTTC. Protein: CAWSEAGVEQYF. This rearrangement joins TRBV30 to TRBJ2-7, with D perhaps matching TRBD1 (6 bases). V lost 1 base and J lost 6, with 10 bases in between. This CDR3 is 12 amino acids long. Germline lookup yields CDR1 GTSNPN and CDR2 SVGIG (reference sequence).

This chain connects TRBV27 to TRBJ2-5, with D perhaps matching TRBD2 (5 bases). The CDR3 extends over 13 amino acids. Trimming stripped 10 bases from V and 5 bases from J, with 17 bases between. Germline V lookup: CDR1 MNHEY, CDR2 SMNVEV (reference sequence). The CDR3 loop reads CATSDGGRETQYF. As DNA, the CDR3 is TGTGCCACCTCGGACGGAGGAAGGGAGACCCAGTACTTC.

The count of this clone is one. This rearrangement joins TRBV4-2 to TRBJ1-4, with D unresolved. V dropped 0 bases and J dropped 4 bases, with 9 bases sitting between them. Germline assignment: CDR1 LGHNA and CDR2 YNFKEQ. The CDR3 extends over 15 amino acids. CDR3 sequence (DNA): TGTGCCAGCAGCCAAGATTGGCAGATTAATGAAAAACTGTTTTTT. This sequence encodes CASSQDWQINEKLFF.

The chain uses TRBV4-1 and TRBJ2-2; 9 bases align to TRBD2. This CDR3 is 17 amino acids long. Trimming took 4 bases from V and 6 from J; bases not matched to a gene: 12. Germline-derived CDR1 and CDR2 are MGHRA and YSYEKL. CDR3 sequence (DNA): TGCGCCAGCAGCCCGGGACTAGCAGTAAGTCATGCCGGGGAGCTGTTTTTT. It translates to CASSPGLAVSHAGELFF.

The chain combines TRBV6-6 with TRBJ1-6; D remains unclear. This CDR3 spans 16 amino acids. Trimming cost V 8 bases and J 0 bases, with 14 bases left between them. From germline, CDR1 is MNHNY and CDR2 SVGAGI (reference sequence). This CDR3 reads CASSQMMSSYNSPLHF. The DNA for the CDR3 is TGTGCCAGCTCACAGATGATGAGCTCCTATAATTCACCCCTCCACTTT.

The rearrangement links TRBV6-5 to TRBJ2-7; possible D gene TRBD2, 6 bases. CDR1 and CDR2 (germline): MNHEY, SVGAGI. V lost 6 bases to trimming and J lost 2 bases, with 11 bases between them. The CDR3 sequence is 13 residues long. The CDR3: CASRRDVAYEQYF. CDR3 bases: TGTGCCAGCAGGCGGGACGTAGCCTACGAGCAGTACTTC.

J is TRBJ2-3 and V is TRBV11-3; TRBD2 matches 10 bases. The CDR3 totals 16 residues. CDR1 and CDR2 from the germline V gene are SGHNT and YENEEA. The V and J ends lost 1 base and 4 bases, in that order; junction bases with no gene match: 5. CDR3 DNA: TGTGCCAGCAGCTTAGGAAGCGGGGGGGACTCAGATACGCAGTATTTT. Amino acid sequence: CASSLGSGGDSDTQYF.

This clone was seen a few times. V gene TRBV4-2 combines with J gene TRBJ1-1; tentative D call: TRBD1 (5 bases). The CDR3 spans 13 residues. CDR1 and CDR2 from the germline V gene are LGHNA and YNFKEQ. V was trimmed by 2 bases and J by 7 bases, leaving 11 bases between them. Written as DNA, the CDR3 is TGTGCCAGCAGCCAATTTACAGGATATGAAGCTTTCTTT. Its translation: CASSQFTGYEAFF.

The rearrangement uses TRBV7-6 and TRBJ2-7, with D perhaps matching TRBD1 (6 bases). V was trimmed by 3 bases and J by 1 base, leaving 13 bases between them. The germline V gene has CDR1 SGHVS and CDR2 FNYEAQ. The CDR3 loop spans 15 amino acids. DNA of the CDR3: TGTGCCAGCAGCTTCGGCAGGGGCCGATCCTACGAGCAGTACTTC. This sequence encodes CASSFGRGRSYEQYF.

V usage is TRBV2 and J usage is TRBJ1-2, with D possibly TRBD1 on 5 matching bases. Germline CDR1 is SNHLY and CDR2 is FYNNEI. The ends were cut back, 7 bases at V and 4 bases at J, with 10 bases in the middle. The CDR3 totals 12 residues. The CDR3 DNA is TGTGCCAGCAAGCAGGGACTCTATGGCTACACCTTC. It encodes CASKQGLYGYTF.

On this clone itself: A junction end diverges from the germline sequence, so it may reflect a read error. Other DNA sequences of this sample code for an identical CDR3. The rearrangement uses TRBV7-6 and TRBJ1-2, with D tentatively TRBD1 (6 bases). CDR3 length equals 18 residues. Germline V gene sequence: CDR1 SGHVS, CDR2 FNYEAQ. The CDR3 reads CASSLASTGGSANYGYTF. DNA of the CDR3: TGTGCCAGCAGCCTAGCGTCGACAGGAGGGTCGGCTAACTATGGCTACACCTTC.

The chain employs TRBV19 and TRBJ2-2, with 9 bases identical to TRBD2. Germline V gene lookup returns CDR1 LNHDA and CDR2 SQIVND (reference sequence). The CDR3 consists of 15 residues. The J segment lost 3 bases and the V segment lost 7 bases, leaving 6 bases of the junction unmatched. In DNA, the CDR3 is TGTGCCAGTAAAGGTACTAGCGGGTACACCGGGGAGCTGTTTTTT. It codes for CASKGTSGYTGELFF.

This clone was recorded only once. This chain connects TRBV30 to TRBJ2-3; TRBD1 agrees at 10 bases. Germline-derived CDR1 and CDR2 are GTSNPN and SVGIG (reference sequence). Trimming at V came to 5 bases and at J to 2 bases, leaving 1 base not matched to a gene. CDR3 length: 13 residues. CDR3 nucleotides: TGTGCCTGGGGGACAGGGGTCACAGATACGCAGTATTTT. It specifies CAWGTGVTDTQYF. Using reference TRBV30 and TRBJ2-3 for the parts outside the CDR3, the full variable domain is SQTIHQWPATLVQPVGSPLSLECTVEGTSNPNLYWYRQAAGRGLQLLFYSVGIGQISSEVPQNLSASRPQDRQFILSSKKLLLSDSGFYLCAWGTGVTDTQYFGPGTRLTVL.